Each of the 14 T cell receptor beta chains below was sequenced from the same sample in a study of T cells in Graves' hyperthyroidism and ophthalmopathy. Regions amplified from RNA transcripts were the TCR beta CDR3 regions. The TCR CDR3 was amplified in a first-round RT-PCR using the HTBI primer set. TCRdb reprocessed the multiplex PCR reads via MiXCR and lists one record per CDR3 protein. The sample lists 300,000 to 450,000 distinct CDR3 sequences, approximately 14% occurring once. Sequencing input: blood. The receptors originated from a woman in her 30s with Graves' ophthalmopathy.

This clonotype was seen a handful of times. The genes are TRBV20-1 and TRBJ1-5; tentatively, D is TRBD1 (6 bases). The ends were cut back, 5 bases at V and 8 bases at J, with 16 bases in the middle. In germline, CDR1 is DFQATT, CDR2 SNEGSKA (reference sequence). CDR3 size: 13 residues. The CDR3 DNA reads TGCAGTGCTCACGCGGGGGGGGGCGAGCCCCAGCATTTT. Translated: CSAHAGGGEPQHF.

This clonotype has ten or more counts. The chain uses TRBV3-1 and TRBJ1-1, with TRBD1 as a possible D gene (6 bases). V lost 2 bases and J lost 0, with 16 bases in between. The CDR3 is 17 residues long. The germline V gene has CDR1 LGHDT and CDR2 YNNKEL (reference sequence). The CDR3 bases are TGTGCCAGCAGCCAACAAAGGGGGGCCCTGATGAACACTGAAGCTTTCTTT. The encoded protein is CASSQQRGALMNTEAFF.

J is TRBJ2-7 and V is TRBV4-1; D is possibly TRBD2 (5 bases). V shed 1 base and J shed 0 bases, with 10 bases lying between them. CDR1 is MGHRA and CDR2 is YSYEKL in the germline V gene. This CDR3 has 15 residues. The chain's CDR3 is CASSQGSTSSYEQYF. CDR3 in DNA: TGCGCCAGCAGCCAAGGCAGTACTAGCTCCTACGAGCAGTACTTC.

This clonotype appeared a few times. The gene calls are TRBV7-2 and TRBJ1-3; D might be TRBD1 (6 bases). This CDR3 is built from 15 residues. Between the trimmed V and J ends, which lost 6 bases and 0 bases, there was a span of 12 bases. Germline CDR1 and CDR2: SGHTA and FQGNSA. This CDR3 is CASSPTGISGNTIYF. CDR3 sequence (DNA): TGTGCCAGCAGTCCAACAGGGATCTCTGGAAACACCATATATTTT.

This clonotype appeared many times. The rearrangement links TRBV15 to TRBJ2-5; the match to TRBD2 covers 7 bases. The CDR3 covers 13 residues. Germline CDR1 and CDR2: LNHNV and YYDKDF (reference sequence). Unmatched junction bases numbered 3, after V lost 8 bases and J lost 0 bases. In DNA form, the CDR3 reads TGTGCCACCGCGCGGGAGAACCAAGAGACCCAGTACTTC. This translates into CATARENQETQYF.

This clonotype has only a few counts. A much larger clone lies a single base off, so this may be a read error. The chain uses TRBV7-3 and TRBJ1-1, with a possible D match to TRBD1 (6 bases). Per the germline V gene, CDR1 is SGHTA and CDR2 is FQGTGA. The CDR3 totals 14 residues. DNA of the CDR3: TGTGCCAGCAGCCGCTCAGGACAGAACACTGACGCTTTCTTT. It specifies CASSRSGQNTDAFF.

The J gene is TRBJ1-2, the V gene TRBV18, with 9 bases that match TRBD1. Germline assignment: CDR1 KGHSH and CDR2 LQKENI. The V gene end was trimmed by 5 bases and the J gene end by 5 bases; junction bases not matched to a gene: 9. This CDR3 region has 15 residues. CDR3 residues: CASSTSRDRAYGYTF. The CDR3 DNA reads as TGTGCCAGCTCAACAAGCCGGGACAGGGCGTATGGCTACACCTTC.

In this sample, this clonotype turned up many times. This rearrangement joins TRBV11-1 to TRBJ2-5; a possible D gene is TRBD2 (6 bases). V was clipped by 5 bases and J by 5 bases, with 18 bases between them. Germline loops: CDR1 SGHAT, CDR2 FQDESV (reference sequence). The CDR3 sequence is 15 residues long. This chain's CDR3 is CASSPAAGSGETQYF. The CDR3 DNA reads TGTGCCAGCAGCCCAGCGGCGGGGTCAGGGGAGACCCAGTACTTC.

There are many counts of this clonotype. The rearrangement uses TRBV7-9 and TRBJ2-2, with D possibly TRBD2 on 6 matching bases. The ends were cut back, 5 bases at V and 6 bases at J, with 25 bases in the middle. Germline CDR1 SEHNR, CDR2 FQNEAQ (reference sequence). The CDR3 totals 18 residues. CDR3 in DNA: TGTGCCAGCAGCCCCACCCGCTCGGGAGATCAAAGGCCCGGGGAGCTGTTTTTT. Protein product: CASSPTRSGDQRPGELFF.

CDR3 region: CASSIRVDSPMTQYF. CDR3 coding DNA: TGTGCCAGCAGCATAAGGGTAGACAGCCCGATGACCCAGTACTTC. This chain links TRBV7-8 with TRBJ2-5, with a possible D match to TRBD1 (5 bases). This CDR3 has 15 residues. CDR1 and CDR2 from the germline V gene are SGHVS and FQNEAQ. V gave up 5 bases and J gave up 7 bases, with 20 bases separating them.

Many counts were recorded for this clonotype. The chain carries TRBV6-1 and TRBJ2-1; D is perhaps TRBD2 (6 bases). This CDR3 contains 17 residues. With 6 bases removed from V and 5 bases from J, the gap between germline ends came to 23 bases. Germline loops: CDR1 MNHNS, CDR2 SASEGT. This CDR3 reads CASSLSLGDSNHNEQFF. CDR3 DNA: TGTGCCAGCAGCTTATCTTTGGGGGACTCGAACCACAATGAGCAGTTCTTC.

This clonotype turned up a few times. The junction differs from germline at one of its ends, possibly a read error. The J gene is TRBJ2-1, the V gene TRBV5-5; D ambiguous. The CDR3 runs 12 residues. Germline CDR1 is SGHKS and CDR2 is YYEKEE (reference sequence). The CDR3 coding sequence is TGTGCCGGCAGTTTTGACTACAATGAGCAGTTCTTC. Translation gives CAGSFDYNEQFF.

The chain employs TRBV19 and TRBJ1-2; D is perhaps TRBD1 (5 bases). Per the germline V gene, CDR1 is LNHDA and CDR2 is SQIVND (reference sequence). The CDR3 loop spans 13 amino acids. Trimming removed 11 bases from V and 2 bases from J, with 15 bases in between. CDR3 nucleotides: TGTGCCGTATCCTCGGCAGGGAACTATGGCTACACCTTC. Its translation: CAVSSAGNYGYTF.

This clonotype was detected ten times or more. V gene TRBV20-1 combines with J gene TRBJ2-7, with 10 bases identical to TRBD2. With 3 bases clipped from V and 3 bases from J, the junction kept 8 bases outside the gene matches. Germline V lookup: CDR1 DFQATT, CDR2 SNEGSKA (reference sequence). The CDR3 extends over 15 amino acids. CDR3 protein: CSASASGGPDYEQYF. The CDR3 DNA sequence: TGCAGTGCTAGCGCTAGCGGGGGCCCCGACTACGAGCAGTACTTC.